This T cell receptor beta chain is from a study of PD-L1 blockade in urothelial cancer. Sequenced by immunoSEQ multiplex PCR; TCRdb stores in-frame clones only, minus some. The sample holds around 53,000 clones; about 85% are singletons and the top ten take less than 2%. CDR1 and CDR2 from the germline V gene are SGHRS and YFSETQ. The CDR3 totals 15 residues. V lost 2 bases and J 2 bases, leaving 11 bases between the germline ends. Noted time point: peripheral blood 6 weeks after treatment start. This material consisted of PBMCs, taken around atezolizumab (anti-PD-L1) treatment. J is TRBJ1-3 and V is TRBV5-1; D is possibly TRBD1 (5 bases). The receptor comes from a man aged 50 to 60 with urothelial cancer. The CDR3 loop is CASSLGGATGNTIYF. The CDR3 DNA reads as TGCGCCAGCAGCTTAGGAGGGGCTACTGGAAACACCATATATTTT.